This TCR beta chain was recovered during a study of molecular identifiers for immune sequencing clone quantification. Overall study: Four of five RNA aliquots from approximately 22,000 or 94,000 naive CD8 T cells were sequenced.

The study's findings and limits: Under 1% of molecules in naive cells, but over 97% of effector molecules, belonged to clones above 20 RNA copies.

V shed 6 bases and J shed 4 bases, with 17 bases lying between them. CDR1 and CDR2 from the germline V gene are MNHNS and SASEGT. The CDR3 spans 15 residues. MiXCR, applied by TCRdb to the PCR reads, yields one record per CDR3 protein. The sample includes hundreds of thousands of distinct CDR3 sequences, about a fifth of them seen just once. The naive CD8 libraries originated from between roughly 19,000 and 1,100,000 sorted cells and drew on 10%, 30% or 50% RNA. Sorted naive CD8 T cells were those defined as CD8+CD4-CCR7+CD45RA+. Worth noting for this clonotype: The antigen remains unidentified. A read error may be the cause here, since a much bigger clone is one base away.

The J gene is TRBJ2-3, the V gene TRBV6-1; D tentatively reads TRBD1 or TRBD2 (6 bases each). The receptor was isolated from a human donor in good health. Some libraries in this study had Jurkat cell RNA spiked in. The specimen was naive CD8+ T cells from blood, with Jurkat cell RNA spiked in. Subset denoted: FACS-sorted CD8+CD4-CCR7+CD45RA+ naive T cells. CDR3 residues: CASRHREVEADTQYF. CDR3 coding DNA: TGTGCCAGCAGGCACAGGGAGGTGGAGGCAGATACGCAGTATTTT.